This TCR beta chain was captured in a study of T cell repertoires in cytomegalovirus infection. Across the study: Both recently identified HLA-C-restricted and well-studied HLA-B-restricted CMV epitopes were used in the study. Based on public TCR beta signatures, there were indications of CMV infection and of a matching HLA type. Whole-study findings and limits: Ex vivo responses were dominated by HLA-C-restricted CMV-specific TCR beta clonotypes.

TCRdb analysed the reads with MiXCR anew, one entry per CDR3 protein. The sample lists just over 450,000 distinct CDR3 sequences, approximately 42% seen once, with 35% to 50% in the top ten. The V end was cut by 6 bases, the J end by 2 bases, with 14 bases between. The CDR3 spans 15 residues. CDR1 is LNHDA and CDR2 is SQIVND in the germline V gene (reference sequence). A remark on this clonotype: Its antigen is unknown.

This chain joins TRBV19 and TRBJ1-5; maybe TRBD1 (5 bases). The TCR sequence derives from a human donor in good health (CMV status not recorded). Some clones in this sample may be carry-over from other donors' samples. The starting material was cultured PBMCs, obtained from culture after CMV antigen stimulation. The CDR3 sequence: CASRLGVLGNQPQHF. CDR3 DNA sequence: TGTGCCAGTAGATTAGGGGTATTAGGCAATCAGCCCCAGCATTTT.